The 3 T cell receptor beta chains presented below share a single source sample, sequenced in a study of beta chain features in type 1 diabetes. Expressed TCRB transcripts were sequenced after all isolated RNA was converted to cDNA. Assay: immunoSEQ multiplex PCR; the TCRdb copy retains only in-frame clones and omits some. The top ten hold 0.026% of the sample, which has 200,000 to 250,000 clones, 11% to 15% seen once. The sequencing sample was made of naive CD4+ T cells from blood. The receptor set was obtained from a woman aged 40 to 50 in good health.

This chain links TRBV4-2 with TRBJ2-3, with TRBD2 matching 9 bases. There are 16 residues in the CDR3. Per the germline V gene, CDR1 is LGHNA and CDR2 is YNFKEQ. V lost 3 bases to trimming and J lost 2 bases; unmatched junction nucleotides: 6. CDR3 in DNA: TGTGCCAGCAGCCAGCGAGCGGGGGGCTACACAGATACGCAGTATTTT. Translation: CASSQRAGGYTDTQYF.

CDR3 sequence: CASSISRGLQNTEAFF. CDR3 nucleotides: TGTGCCAGTAGTATTTCTCGCGGACTCCAGAACACTGAAGCTTTCTTT. V gene TRBV19 combines with J gene TRBJ1-1; D remains ambiguous. The ends were cut back, 3 bases at V and 1 base at J, with 15 bases in the middle. The CDR3 totals 16 residues. CDR1 and CDR2 from the germline V gene are LNHDA and SQIVND (reference sequence).

This clone was counted a few times. V usage is TRBV6-6 and J usage is TRBJ2-1; D gene ambiguous. The V gene lost 0 bases and the J gene lost 7 bases, with 4 bases spanning the gap. Germline CDR1 MNHNY, CDR2 SVGAGI (reference sequence). This CDR3 has 12 amino acids. As DNA, the CDR3 is TGTGCCAGCAGTTACTCCGCGAATGAGCAGTTCTTC. It yields the protein CASSYSANEQFF.